Listed below are T cell receptor beta chains from one sample, sequenced in a study of blood T cell repertoires in COVID-19. Sequencing was performed with immunoSEQ multiplex PCR; in TCRdb, only in-frame clones are kept and a portion is missing. In the table there are a few hundred thousand clones, 88% of which are singletons. Specimen: peripheral blood. All receptors come from a man in his sixties who had recovered from COVID-19. Both conserved end residues are part of each CDR3. A D gene is named only where the DNA matches it firmly. Expanded clones get a size class; other rows say once, few or many, or leave the size out.

D	size	V	J	DNA	CDR3
TRBD2	-	TRBV7-2	TRBJ2-3	TGTGCCAGCAGCTTCCGCGGGGGAAGCACAGATACGCAGTATTTT	CASSFRGGSTDTQYF
TRBD1	-	TRBV5-1	TRBJ2-7	TGCGCCAGCAGCTTGGGGGGACAGGGTTTATCCGAGCAGTACTTC	CASSLGGQGLSEQYF
TRBD1	-	TRBV9	TRBJ2-2	TGTGCCAGCAGCGTAGGGGCAGGGGGCAACACCGGGGAGCTGTTTTTT	CASSVGAGGNTGELFF
TRBD2	-	TRBV5-4	TRBJ2-3	TGTGCCAGCAACGCGGGGGTCCACACAGATACGCAGTATTTT	CASNAGVHTDTQYF
-	-	TRBV4-1	TRBJ1-5	TGCGCCAGCAGCCTGACCCCCGGGACACAAAATCAGCCCCAGCATTTT	CASSLTPGTQNQPQHF
-	few	TRBV9	TRBJ1-4	TGTGCCAGCAGCGTAGGGCAGGCGGGTGAAAAACTGTTTTTT	CASSVGQAGEKLFF
TRBD1	-	TRBV19	TRBJ2-7	TGTGCCAGTAGTACCCGGGACAGGGGGGGTAGCACCTACGAGCAGTACTTC	CASSTRDRGGSTYEQYF
TRBD2	-	TRBV25-1	TRBJ2-7	TGTGCCAGCAGTCAGAACGGGGGGTCCCTCTACGAGCAGTACTTC	CASSQNGGSLYEQYF
-	once	TRBV7-9	TRBJ1-2	TGTGCCAGCAGCTTAGGGGGCGCAGGGTCTAACTATGGCTACACCTTC	CASSLGGAGSNYGYTF
TRBD1	-	TRBV6-5	TRBJ1-2	TGTGCCAGCAGGCCCGCAGGGGGCTATGGCTACACCTTC	CASRPAGGYGYTF
-	-	TRBV5-8	TRBJ2-7	TGTGCCAGCAGCCCGCTTGGGCGGCAGTACTTC	CASSPLGRQYF
-	-	TRBV6-5	TRBJ1-1	TGTGCCAGCAGACTAAACTTTGAAGCTTTCTTT	CASRLNFEAFF
-	-	TRBV7-7	TRBJ2-5	TGTGCTAGCAGCCGCGCGGGGTCGGGAGAGACCCAGTACTTC	CASSRAGSGETQYF
-	-	TRBV7-9	TRBJ2-3	TGTGCCAGCAGCTTCGGACGTCAGGCGGGGACAGATACGCAGTATTTT	CASSFGRQAGTDTQYF
-	-	TRBV7-9	TRBJ1-1	TGTGCCAGCAGCCCGCCGCTTGGGGAGGGAACTGAAGCTTTCTTT	CASSPPLGEGTEAFF
-	-	TRBV7-9	TRBJ2-2	TGTGCCAGCAGCTTCGGGTTTGACGGGGAGCTGTTTTTT	CASSFGFDGELFF
TRBD1	-	TRBV6-5	TRBJ1-1	TGTGCCAGCAGTTGGGACAGCTTGAACACTGAAGCTTTCTTT	CASSWDSLNTEAFF